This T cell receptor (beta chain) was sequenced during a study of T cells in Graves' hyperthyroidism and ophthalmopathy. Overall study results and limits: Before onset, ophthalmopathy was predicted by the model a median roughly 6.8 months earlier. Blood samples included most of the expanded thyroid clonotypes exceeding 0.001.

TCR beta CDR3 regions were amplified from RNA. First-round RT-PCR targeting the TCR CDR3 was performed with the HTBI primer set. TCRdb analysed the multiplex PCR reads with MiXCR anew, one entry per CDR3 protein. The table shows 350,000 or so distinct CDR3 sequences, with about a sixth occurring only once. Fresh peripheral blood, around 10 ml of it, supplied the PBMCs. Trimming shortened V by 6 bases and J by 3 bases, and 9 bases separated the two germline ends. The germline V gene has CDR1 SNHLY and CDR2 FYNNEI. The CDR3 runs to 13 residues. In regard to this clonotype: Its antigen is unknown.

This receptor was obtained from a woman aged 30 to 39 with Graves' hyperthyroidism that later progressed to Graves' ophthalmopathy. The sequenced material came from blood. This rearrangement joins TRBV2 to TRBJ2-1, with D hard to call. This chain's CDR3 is CASSDIVYNEQFF. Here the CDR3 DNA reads TGTGCCAGCAGCGACATTGTCTACAATGAGCAGTTCTTC.